The source of this T cell receptor (beta chain) is a study of cytomegalovirus exposure and HLA in healthy donors. This clone showed up just once. Produced via immunoSEQ multiplex PCR; TCRdb's table is partial and in-frame only. The sample has about 130,000 clones, approximately 94% seen once. The TCR sequence derives from a woman between 18 and 29 years old in good health and CMV-seronegative. The sequencing input was PBMCs.

CDR3 bases: TGTGCCAGCAGTCTAATACAGGGAGATCAGCCCCAGCATTTT. It codes for CASSLIQGDQPQHF. This chain connects TRBV27 to TRBJ1-5, with D perhaps matching TRBD1 (6 bases). Trimming took 5 bases from V and 5 from J, leaving 13 bases between them. Germline CDR1 is MNHEY and CDR2 is SMNVEV (reference sequence). This CDR3 contains 14 residues.